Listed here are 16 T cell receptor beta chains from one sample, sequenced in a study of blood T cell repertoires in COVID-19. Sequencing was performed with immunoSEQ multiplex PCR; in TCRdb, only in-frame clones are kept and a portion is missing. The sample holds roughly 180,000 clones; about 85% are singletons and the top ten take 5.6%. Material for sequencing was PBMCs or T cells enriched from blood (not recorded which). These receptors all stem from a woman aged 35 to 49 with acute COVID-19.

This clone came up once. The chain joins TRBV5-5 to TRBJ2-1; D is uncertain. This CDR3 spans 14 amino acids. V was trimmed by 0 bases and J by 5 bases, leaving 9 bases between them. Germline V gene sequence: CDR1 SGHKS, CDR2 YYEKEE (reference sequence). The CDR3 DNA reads TGTGCCAGCAGCTTGGGGGCGAGAGACAATGAGCAGTTCTTC. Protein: CASSLGARDNEQFF.

CDR3 nucleotides: TGTGCCAGCAAGGTAGCGCCGAGCTCCTACAATGAGCAGTTCTTC. This codes for CASKVAPSSYNEQFF. The chain links TRBV2 to TRBJ2-1, with a possible D match to TRBD2 (5 bases). The V gene lost 7 bases and the J gene lost 0 bases, with 13 bases spanning the gap. CDR1 is SNHLY and CDR2 is FYNNEI in the germline V gene. The CDR3 loop spans 15 amino acids. The whole variable domain, remainder taken from reference TRBV2 and TRBJ2-1, is EPEVTQTPSHQVTQMGQEVILRCVPISNHLYFYWYRQILGQKVEFLVSFYNNEISEKSEIFDDQFSVERPDGSNFTLKIRSTKLEDSAMYFCASKVAPSSYNEQFFGPGTRLTVL.

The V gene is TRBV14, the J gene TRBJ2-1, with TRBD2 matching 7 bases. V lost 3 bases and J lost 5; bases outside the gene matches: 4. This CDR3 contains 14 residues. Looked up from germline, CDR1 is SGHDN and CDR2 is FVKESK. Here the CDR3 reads CASSQWEGNNEQFF. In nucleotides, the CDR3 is TGTGCCAGCAGCCAGTGGGAGGGGAACAATGAGCAGTTCTTC.

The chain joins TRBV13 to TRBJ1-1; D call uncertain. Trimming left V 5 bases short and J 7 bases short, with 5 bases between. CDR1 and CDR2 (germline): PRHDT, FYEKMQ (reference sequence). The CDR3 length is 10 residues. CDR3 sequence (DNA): TGTGCCAGCAGCAGCCGTGAAGCTTTCTTT. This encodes CASSSREAFF.

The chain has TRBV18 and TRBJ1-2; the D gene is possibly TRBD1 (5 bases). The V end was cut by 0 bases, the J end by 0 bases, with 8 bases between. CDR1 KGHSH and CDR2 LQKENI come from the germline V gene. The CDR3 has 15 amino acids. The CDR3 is CASSPPSGPNYGYTF. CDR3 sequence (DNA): TGTGCCAGCTCACCACCGTCAGGGCCTAACTATGGCTACACCTTC.

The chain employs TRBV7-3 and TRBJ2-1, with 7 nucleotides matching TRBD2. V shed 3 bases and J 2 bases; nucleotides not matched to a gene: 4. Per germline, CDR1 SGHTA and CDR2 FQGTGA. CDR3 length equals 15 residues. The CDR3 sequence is CASSLVGTTYNEQFF. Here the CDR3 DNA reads TGTGCCAGCAGCTTGGTCGGGACTACCTACAATGAGCAGTTCTTC.

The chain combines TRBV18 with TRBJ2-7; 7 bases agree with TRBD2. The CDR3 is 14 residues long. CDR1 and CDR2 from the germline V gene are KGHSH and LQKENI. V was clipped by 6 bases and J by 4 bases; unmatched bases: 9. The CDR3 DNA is TGTGCCAGCTCCCCCGGACTAGTAGGGTACGAGCAGTACTTC. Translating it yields CASSPGLVGYEQYF.

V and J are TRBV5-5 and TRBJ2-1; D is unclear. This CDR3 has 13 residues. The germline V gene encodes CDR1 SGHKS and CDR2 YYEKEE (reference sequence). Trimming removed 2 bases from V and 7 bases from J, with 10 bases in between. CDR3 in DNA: TGTGCCAGCAGCTTCTCCCTTTTGAATGAGCAGTTCTTC. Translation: CASSFSLLNEQFF.

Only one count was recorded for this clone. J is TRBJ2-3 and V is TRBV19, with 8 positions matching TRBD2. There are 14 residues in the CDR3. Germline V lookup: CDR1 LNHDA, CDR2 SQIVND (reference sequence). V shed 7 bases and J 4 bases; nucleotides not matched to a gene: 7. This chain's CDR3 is CASKASGSPDTQYF. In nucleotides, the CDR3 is TGTGCCAGTAAGGCCAGCGGGAGCCCAGATACGCAGTATTTT. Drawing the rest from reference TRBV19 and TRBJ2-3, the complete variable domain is DGGITQSPKYLFRKEGQNVTLSCEQNLNHDAMYWYRQDPGQGLRLIYYSQIVNDFQKGDIAEGYSVSREKKESFPLTVTSAQKNPTAFYLCASKASGSPDTQYFGPGTRLTVL.

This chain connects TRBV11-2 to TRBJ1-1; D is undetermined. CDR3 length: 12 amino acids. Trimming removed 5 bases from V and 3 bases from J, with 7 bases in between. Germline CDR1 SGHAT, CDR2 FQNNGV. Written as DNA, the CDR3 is TGTGCCAGCAGCCCAGAATACACTGAAGCTTTCTTT. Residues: CASSPEYTEAFF.

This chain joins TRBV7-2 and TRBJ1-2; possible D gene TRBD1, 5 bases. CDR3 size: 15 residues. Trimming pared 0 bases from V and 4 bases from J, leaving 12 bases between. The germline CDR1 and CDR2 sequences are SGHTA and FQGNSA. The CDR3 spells CASSLAGTAGYGYTF. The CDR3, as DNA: TGTGCCAGCAGCTTAGCCGGGACTGCGGGCTATGGCTACACCTTC.

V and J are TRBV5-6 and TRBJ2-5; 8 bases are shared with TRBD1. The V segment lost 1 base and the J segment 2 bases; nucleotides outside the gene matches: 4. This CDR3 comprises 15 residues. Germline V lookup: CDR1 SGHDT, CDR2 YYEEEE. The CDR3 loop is CASSLRTGRQETQYF. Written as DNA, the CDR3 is TGTGCCAGCAGCTTGAGGACAGGGAGGCAAGAGACCCAGTACTTC.

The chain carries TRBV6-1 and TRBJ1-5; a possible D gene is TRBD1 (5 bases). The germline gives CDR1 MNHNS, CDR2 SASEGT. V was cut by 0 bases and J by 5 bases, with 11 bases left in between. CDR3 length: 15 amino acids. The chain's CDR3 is CASSEAGGADQPQHF. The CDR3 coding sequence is TGTGCCAGCAGTGAAGCGGGCGGGGCCGATCAGCCCCAGCATTTT.

CDR3 coding DNA: TGTGCCAGCAGCCAGCGGGCGCAAAACTACGAGCAGTACTTC. Its protein product is CASSQRAQNYEQYF. The genes are TRBV7-2 and TRBJ2-7; D might be TRBD2 (6 bases). Trimming cost V 5 bases and J 3 bases, with 14 bases left between them. The CDR3 has 14 amino acids. Germline lookup yields CDR1 SGHTA and CDR2 FQGNSA.

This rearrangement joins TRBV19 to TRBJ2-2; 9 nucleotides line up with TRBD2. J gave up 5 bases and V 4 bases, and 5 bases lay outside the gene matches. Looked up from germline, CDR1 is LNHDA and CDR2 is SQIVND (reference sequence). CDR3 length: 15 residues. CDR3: CASSSGRAGTGELFF. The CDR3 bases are TGTGCCAGTAGTAGCGGGAGGGCCGGGACCGGGGAGCTGTTTTTT. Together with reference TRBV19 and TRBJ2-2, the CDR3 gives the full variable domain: DGGITQSPKYLFRKEGQNVTLSCEQNLNHDAMYWYRQDPGQGLRLIYYSQIVNDFQKGDIAEGYSVSREKKESFPLTVTSAQKNPTAFYLCASSSGRAGTGELFFGEGSRLTVL.

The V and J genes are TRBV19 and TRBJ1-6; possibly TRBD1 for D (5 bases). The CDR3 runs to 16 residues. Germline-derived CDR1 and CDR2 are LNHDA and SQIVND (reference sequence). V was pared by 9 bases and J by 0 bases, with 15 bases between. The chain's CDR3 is CASSGTSSSYNSPLHF. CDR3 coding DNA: TGTGCCAGCAGCGGGACGTCGAGCTCCTATAATTCACCCCTCCACTTT. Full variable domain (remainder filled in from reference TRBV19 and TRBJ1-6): DGGITQSPKYLFRKEGQNVTLSCEQNLNHDAMYWYRQDPGQGLRLIYYSQIVNDFQKGDIAEGYSVSREKKESFPLTVTSAQKNPTAFYLCASSGTSSSYNSPLHFGNGTRLTVT.